Listed below are T cell receptor beta chains from one sample, sequenced in a study of radiotherapy plus CTLA-4 blockade in lung cancer. Using immunoSEQ multiplex PCR, the repertoire was profiled, and TCRdb retains in-frame clones only, with some absent. The repertoire holds 80,000 or so clones, with around 81% as singletons. The input for sequencing was peripheral blood, taken from a patient treated with radiotherapy plus ipilimumab. The source is a human donor with non-small cell lung cancer who had a partial response to radiotherapy plus ipilimumab. Some clones in this sample may be carry-over from other donors' samples. CDR3s include the opening cysteine and the closing phenylalanine or tryptophan. A D gene is named only where the DNA matches it firmly. The size field is filled for only some rows; it gives once, few, many or a size class.

abundance,d_gene,j_gene,v_gene,CDR3aa,CDR3nt
.,TRBD2,TRBJ2-7,TRBV15,CATSIGGSTSYEQYF,TGTGCCACCAGCATCGGCGGGAGTACATCCTACGAGCAGTACTTC
once,TRBD1,TRBJ1-4,TRBV9,CASSVGTGGGGEKLFF,TGTGCCAGCAGCGTTGGGACAGGGGGCGGTGGCGAAAAACTGTTTTTT
.,TRBD2,TRBJ2-1,TRBV27,CASGVAGRAYEQFF,TGTGCCAGCGGGGTAGCGGGCCGGGCCTATGAGCAGTTCTTC
.,.,TRBJ2-7,TRBV7-9,CASSFGTTSYEQYF,TGTGCCAGCAGCTTCGGGACAACCAGCTACGAGCAGTACTTC
few,TRBD1,TRBJ2-2,TRBV19,CASSTRTGGGRGELFF,TGTGCCAGTAGTACCCGGACAGGGGGGGGGCGCGGGGAGCTGTTTTTT
.,.,TRBJ2-4,TRBV7-8,CASSSPRLAKNIQYF,TGTGCCAGCAGCTCCCCCCGTCTAGCCAAAAACATTCAGTACTTC
.,TRBD1,TRBJ1-2,TRBV10-3,CAINSPGQGPNYGYTF,TGTGCCATCAACTCTCCGGGACAGGGCCCTAACTATGGCTACACCTTC
.,TRBD2,TRBJ2-5,TRBV18,CASSRAGGSQETQYF,TGTGCCAGCTCAAGAGCGGGGGGCTCGCAAGAGACCCAGTACTTC
.,.,TRBJ1-1,TRBV28,CASSLSIWRGPNMNTEAFF,TGTGCCAGCAGTTTATCGATATGGCGGGGTCCCAACATGAACACTGAAGCTTTCTTT
.,.,TRBJ2-7,TRBV28,CASSLPDTYEQYF,TGTGCCAGCAGTTTACCGGACACCTACGAGCAGTACTTC
.,TRBD1,TRBJ2-2,TRBV5-1,CASSLAGTGVTGELFF,TGCGCCAGCAGCTTGGCCGGGACAGGGGTCACCGGGGAGCTGTTTTTT
.,.,TRBJ1-5,TRBV2,CASSDQGTNQPQHF,TGTGCCAGCAGTGATCAGGGGACCAATCAGCCCCAGCATTTT
.,TRBD2,TRBJ2-1,TRBV27,CASSSLAGPSYNEQFF,TGTGCCAGCAGTTCTTTAGCGGGGCCCTCCTACAATGAGCAGTTCTTC
.,.,TRBJ1-1,TRBV7-2,CASSLMGQNTEAFF,TGTGCCAGCAGCTTAATGGGACAGAACACTGAAGCTTTCTTT
.,.,TRBJ2-7,TRBV7-8,CASSLDGTISYEQYF,TGTGCCAGCAGCTTAGATGGGACAATCTCCTACGAGCAGTACTTC
.,.,TRBJ2-3,TRBV5-1,CASSPVNRGTDTQYF,TGCGCCAGCAGCCCAGTTAACCGGGGCACAGATACGCAGTATTTT
.,.,TRBJ1-6,TRBV6-6,CASRREITGNSPLHF,TGTGCCAGCAGGCGAGAAATAACAGGGAATTCACCCCTCCACTTT
.,TRBD1,TRBJ2-1,TRBV10-2,CASSAGGIEQFF,TGCGCCAGCAGTGCAGGGGGAATTGAGCAGTTCTTC
.,TRBD1,TRBJ1-4,TRBV5-5,CASSPPGTGGEKLFF,TGTGCCAGCAGCCCCCCCGGGACAGGGGGAGAAAAACTGTTTTTT
.,.,TRBJ2-6,TRBV6-5,CASSRLSSGANVLTF,TGTGCCAGCAGTCGCCTTAGCTCTGGGGCCAACGTCCTGACTTTC
.,TRBD2,TRBJ2-3,TRBV19,CASRGAGGPDTQYF,TGTGCCAGTAGAGGCGCGGGAGGGCCGGATACGCAGTATTTT
.,TRBD1,TRBJ1-2,TRBV4-2,CASSQDEGAGGYTF,TGTGCCAGCAGCCAAGATGAGGGGGCTGGTGGCTACACCTTC
.,.,TRBJ1-1,TRBV7-6,CASSLEKQTLNTEAFF,TGTGCCAGCAGCTTAGAGAAACAGACCCTGAACACTGAAGCTTTCTTT
once,TRBD2,TRBJ2-3,TRBV5-1,CASSLAVVRGRADTQYF,TGCGCCAGCAGCTTGGCCGTTGTTCGCGGGAGAGCAGATACGCAGTATTTT
.,.,TRBJ2-1,TRBV27,CASSLFGRREQFF,TGTGCCAGCAGTTTGTTTGGGCGACGTGAGCAGTTCTTC
once,TRBD2,TRBJ2-1,TRBV5-5,CASSEFSGGVNEQFF,TGTGCCAGCAGCGAATTTAGCGGGGGGGTCAATGAGCAGTTCTTC
.,.,TRBJ2-1,TRBV11-3,CASSPNLQGNEQFF,TGTGCCAGCAGCCCTAACCTACAGGGCAATGAGCAGTTCTTC
few,.,TRBJ1-2,TRBV4-3,CASSQELPSGGGRGGYTF,TGCGCCAGCAGCCAAGAACTCCCCTCCGGGGGTGGGAGAGGTGGCTACACCTTC
.,.,TRBJ1-5,TRBV6-5,CASSAGENQPQHF,TGTGCCAGCAGTGCGGGGGAAAATCAGCCCCAGCATTTT
.,TRBD2,TRBJ2-7,TRBV19,CASSSESPTAGGGYEQYF,TGTGCCAGTAGTTCCGAAAGCCCGACAGCGGGAGGGGGCTACGAGCAGTACTTC
.,.,TRBJ1-5,TRBV7-8,CASSSQGFQPQHF,TGTGCCAGCAGCTCCCAGGGTTTTCAGCCCCAGCATTTT
few,.,TRBJ2-7,TRBV6-6,CASSYSGLTYEQYF,TGTGCCAGCAGTTACTCGGGACTGACCTACGAGCAGTACTTC
.,.,TRBJ1-4,TRBV2,CASSDQGQGNEKLFF,TGTGCCAGCAGTGATCAGGGTCAGGGCAATGAAAAACTGTTTTTT
.,.,TRBJ1-1,TRBV5-1,CASSLEVQADTEAFF,TGCGCCAGCAGCTTGGAGGTTCAAGCGGACACTGAAGCTTTCTTT
.,TRBD1,TRBJ2-7,TRBV5-1,CASSPAPGQGFYEQYF,TGCGCCAGCAGCCCGGCTCCGGGACAGGGGTTCTACGAGCAGTACTTC
few,TRBD1,TRBJ2-7,TRBV7-6,CASSLGGQGQEQYF,TGTGCCAGCAGCTTAGGAGGACAGGGGCAGGAGCAGTACTTC
.,.,TRBJ2-1,TRBV9,CASSVGGVYNEQFF,TGTGCCAGCAGCGTAGGCGGAGTTTACAATGAGCAGTTCTTC
few,.,TRBJ2-3,TRBV4-2,CASSPRGDSTDTQYF,TGTGCCAGCAGCCCGCGGGGAGATAGCACAGATACGCAGTATTTT
few,.,TRBJ2-1,TRBV6-5,CASSEWGAYNEQFF,TGTGCCAGCAGTGAATGGGGAGCCTACAATGAGCAGTTCTTC
few,TRBD2,TRBJ2-7,TRBV9,CASSPHQTSGSYEQYF,TGTGCCAGCAGCCCTCACCAGACTAGCGGGTCCTACGAGCAGTACTTC
.,.,TRBJ2-7,TRBV5-1,CASSWGRTEQYF,TGCGCCAGCAGCTGGGGCAGGACCGAGCAGTACTTC
few,TRBD2,TRBJ2-5,TRBV27,CASRAGTSGRETQYF,TGTGCCAGCAGAGCCGGGACTAGCGGGAGAGAGACCCAGTACTTC
few,.,TRBJ1-1,TRBV18,CASSPRGIGTEAFF,TGTGCCAGCTCACCCCGGGGGATTGGGACTGAAGCTTTCTTT
.,TRBD1,TRBJ2-7,TRBV10-3,CAISGGQYEQYF,TGTGCCATCAGTGGGGGACAGTACGAGCAGTACTTC
.,TRBD1,TRBJ1-2,TRBV5-1,CASSSGQGMRYGYTF,TGCGCCAGCAGCTCCGGACAGGGGATGCGGTATGGCTACACCTTC
once,.,TRBJ2-4,TRBV15,CATSRGVGLLSPAKNIQYF,TGTGCCACCAGCAGAGGTGTTGGCCTTCTCTCCCCGGCCAAAAACATTCAGTACTTC
once,TRBD2,TRBJ2-5,TRBV7-7,CASSLSAGGLQETQYF,TGTGCCAGCAGCTTAAGCGCGGGGGGACTCCAAGAGACCCAGTACTTC
few,.,TRBJ2-5,TRBV28,CASSLMGARTQETQYF,TGTGCCAGCAGTTTAATGGGGGCCAGAACCCAAGAGACCCAGTACTTC
.,.,TRBJ2-1,TRBV5-1,CASSLSGSPNEQFF,TGCGCCAGCAGCTTAAGTGGGAGCCCCAATGAGCAGTTCTTC
.,TRBD2,TRBJ2-3,TRBV19,CASSLRTSGNTQYF,TGTGCCAGTAGTCTCAGGACTAGCGGTAATACGCAGTATTTT
.,TRBD1,TRBJ2-7,TRBV13,CASSLGQGASEQYF,TGTGCCAGCAGCTTAGGGCAGGGGGCGAGCGAGCAGTACTTC
.,.,TRBJ2-2,TRBV27,CASSSYRNLNTGELFF,TGTGCCAGCAGTTCGTACAGGAATTTGAACACCGGGGAGCTGTTTTTT
.,.,TRBJ1-4,TRBV5-1,CASSLASHEKLFF,TGCGCCAGCAGCTTGGCCAGTCATGAAAAACTGTTTTTT